This T cell receptor (beta chain) comes out of a study of CD8 T cell repertoires and HIV-1 epitope variants. At the level of the study: Control wells had CMV/EBV/flu peptides, negative Ebola AY9, or no peptide. Enriched T cells were co-cultured with equal numbers of autologous T cell-negative antigen-presenting cells.

The data were produced by immunoSEQ multiplex PCR, yet TCRdb's version contains in-frame clones alone and is incomplete. The table has about 95,000 clones, more than 65% seen once. To note about this clone: Its antigen remains unknown.

The CDR3 loop spans 13 amino acids. Trimming removed 3 bases from V and 1 base from J; junction bases left unmatched: 1. From germline, CDR1 is SGDLS and CDR2 YYNGEE. Study-level points and caveats: Fewer than ten TCR beta clonotypes were antigen-specific, five or six apparently recognizing autologous or escape variants.

This clonotype was sampled from a male donor with HIV. The sample comprised uncultured baseline CD8+ T cells from peripheral blood mononuclear cells (PBMCs). This chain uses TRBV9 with TRBJ2-7; the match to TRBD1 covers 7 bases. The DNA for the CDR3 is TGTGCCAGCAGCGCAGGGGGTTCCTACGAGCAGTACTTC. Encoded protein: CASSAGGSYEQYF.